This T cell receptor (beta chain) was documented in a study of blood T cells in healthy people across ages. On this clonotype: Antigen unknown. An end of the junction differs from the germline gene, which may be a read error.

Study-wide points: The unknown donor CMV status may have confounded expanded clonotype changes.

This CDR3 has 11 amino acids. CDR1 is SNHLY and CDR2 is FYNNEI in the germline V gene. For the second PCR, which ran for about 7 to 12 cycles, a sample-barcoded 5' primer and a J-beta primer mix were used. Paired-end reads containing CDR3 totaled no fewer than 2.5 million for each sample. TCRdb used MiXCR to reprocess the 5' RACE reads, holding one entry per CDR3 protein. The data contain around 1.5 million distinct CDR3 sequences, approximately 59% of them seen just once; the ten biggest clones take up roughly 6.3%. Input material: blood. This clonotype originated in a man between 18 and 29 years old in good health. The chain is built from TRBV2 and TRBJ1-1; no firm D call. For the CDR3, the DNA is TGTGCCAGCAGTCTGAACGCTGAAGCTTTCTTT. This sequence encodes CASSLNAEAFF.